These 15 T cell receptor beta chains were sequenced from one sample in a study of blood T cell repertoires in COVID-19. Only in-frame clones appear in the TCRdb table, and some are missing; sequencing was by immunoSEQ multiplex PCR. The repertoire includes about 230,000 clones, around four fifths of them detected once, and approximately 2.6% sits in the top ten. The sequencing sample was made of peripheral blood. The source is a woman aged 70-85 years with active or convalescent COVID-19.

This clone was seen a few times. The CDR3 protein is CASSYRSGSGTYEQYF. In DNA, the CDR3 is TGTGCCAGCAGCTACAGGTCCGGTAGCGGAACCTACGAGCAGTACTTC. V and J are TRBV7-9 and TRBJ2-7, with D perhaps matching TRBD2 (6 bases). CDR3 length equals 16 residues. V was pared by 4 bases and J by 2 bases, with 18 bases between. Germline CDR1 is SEHNR and CDR2 is FQNEAQ (reference sequence).

The chain joins TRBV7-2 to TRBJ1-2; 7 bases are shared with TRBD1. Looked up from germline, CDR1 is SGHTA and CDR2 is FQGNSA. With 5 bases clipped from V and 4 bases from J, the junction kept 10 bases outside the gene matches. This CDR3 contains 15 residues. The CDR3 DNA reads TGTGCCAGCAGCCCCGTTCAGGGGGTCGGCTATGGCTACACCTTC. It translates to CASSPVQGVGYGYTF.

This clone was recorded only once. CDR3 in amino acids: CASSLTGSGSGNTIYF. The DNA for the CDR3 is TGTGCCAGCAGTTTGACAGGGTCAGGCTCTGGAAACACCATATATTTT. The chain has TRBV28 and TRBJ1-3; 7 positions match TRBD1. The CDR3 contains 16 residues. Unmatched junction bases numbered 5, after V lost 3 bases and J lost 0 bases. CDR1 and CDR2 (germline): MDHEN, SYDVKM.

The DNA of the CDR3 is TGTGCCAGCAGTTCCATAGCGGGACAACGCGGGCTATACGAGCAGTACTTC. It is translated as CASSSIAGQRGLYEQYF. This chain joins TRBV6-2 or TRBV6-3 and TRBJ2-7; TRBD2 matches at 8 bases. The CDR3 length is 17 residues. Trimming took 4 bases from V and 4 from J; bases not matched to a gene: 15. CDR1 MNHEY and CDR2 SVGEGT come from the germline V gene.

The chain couples TRBV7-2 to TRBJ1-3, with a weak D call TRBD1 (5 bases). CDR1 and CDR2 (germline): SGHTA, FQGNSA. The V and J ends lost 2 bases and 2 bases respectively, with 16 bases between them. The CDR3 totals 17 residues. In DNA form, the CDR3 reads TGTGCCAGCAGCTTAATAGCCAGGGCGAGGACTGGAAACACCATATATTTT. Translating gives CASSLIARARTGNTIYF.

This chain joins TRBV27 and TRBJ1-5; D might be TRBD1 (6 bases). V was pared by 7 bases and J by 3 bases, with 10 bases between. CDR3 length: 13 amino acids. CDR1 MNHEY and CDR2 SMNVEV come from the germline V gene (reference sequence). CDR3: CASKQGPNQPQHF. The CDR3 bases are TGTGCCAGCAAACAGGGTCCCAATCAGCCCCAGCATTTT.

The V gene is TRBV30, the J gene TRBJ1-3; unclear D gene. The CDR3 runs to 13 residues. The germline CDR1 and CDR2 sequences are GTSNPN and SVGIG (reference sequence). V lost 3 bases and J 2 bases, leaving 8 bases between the germline ends. The CDR3 DNA reads as TGTGCCTGGAGCCTGGGCACTGGAAACACCATATATTTT. It yields the protein CAWSLGTGNTIYF.

V and J are TRBV7-2 and TRBJ2-5; a possible D gene is TRBD1 (6 bases). V lost 2 bases and J 6 bases, leaving 13 bases between the germline ends. Per germline, CDR1 SGHTA and CDR2 FQGNSA. The CDR3 totals 14 residues. CDR3 amino acids: CASSLLGHSKTQYF. The CDR3 coding sequence is TGTGCCAGCAGCTTATTGGGACATTCGAAGACCCAGTACTTC.

The chain uses TRBV18 and TRBJ1-2; maybe TRBD1 (5 bases). The CDR3 runs to 14 residues. Germline assignment: CDR1 KGHSH and CDR2 LQKENI. Trimming cost V 6 bases and J 6 bases, with 17 bases left between them. The CDR3 nucleotides read TGTGCCAGCTCCCCCGGAGGGCCGGGGCATGGCTACACCTTC. Its translation: CASSPGGPGHGYTF.

The chain employs TRBV5-8 and TRBJ1-2, with 8 nucleotides matching TRBD1. V lost 4 bases and J lost 4; bases outside the gene matches: 9. Germline CDR1 is SGHTS and CDR2 is YDEGEE. The CDR3 loop spans 15 amino acids. The CDR3 loop is CASSETGGYSYGYTF. CDR3 DNA: TGTGCCAGCAGCGAAACAGGGGGTTATTCCTATGGCTACACCTTC.

This clone was counted once. V usage is TRBV3-1 (or the pseudogene TRBV3-2) and J usage is TRBJ2-1, with TRBD1 identical over 9 bases. The CDR3 consists of 16 residues. Germline V gives CDR1 LGHDT, CDR2 YNNKEL (reference sequence). Germline trimming cut 4 bases from V and 10 bases from J; bases unmatched to any gene: 14. CDR3 in amino acids: CASSPTGGLEGTEQFF. In DNA, the CDR3 is TGTGCCAGCAGCCCGACAGGGGGGCTGGAGGGGACCGAGCAGTTCTTC.

The gene calls are TRBV4-3 and TRBJ2-2; 11 bases line up with TRBD2. Germline CDR1 is LGHNA and CDR2 is YSLEER. The length of the CDR3 is 18 residues. After removal of 1 base from V and 4 bases from J, the junction contained 8 bases not matched to a gene. DNA of the CDR3: TGCGCCAGCAGCCAAGGGTGGGGCCTAGCGGGGGGCACCGGGGAGCTGTTTTTT. Its protein is CASSQGWGLAGGTGELFF.

This clone was seen more than once but under ten times. The chain combines TRBV19 with TRBJ1-1; tentatively, D is TRBD1 (6 bases). From germline, CDR1 is LNHDA and CDR2 SQIVND (reference sequence). CDR3 length: 18 amino acids. V was trimmed by 3 bases and J by 0 bases, leaving 20 bases between them. CDR3 nucleotide sequence: TGTGCCAGTAGTATTGGTGGGACACGATTATCTCTGAACACTGAAGCTTTCTTT. Protein: CASSIGGTRLSLNTEAFF.

J is TRBJ2-5 and V is TRBV7-2; TRBD2 matches at 7 bases. The ends lost 2 bases at V and 1 base at J; junction bases unmatched: 4. Germline loops: CDR1 SGHTA, CDR2 FQGNSA. There are 15 residues in the CDR3. CDR3 residues: CASSLPSGGQETQYF. The CDR3 region has the DNA TGTGCCAGCAGCTTACCGTCGGGGGGCCAAGAGACCCAGTACTTC.

The gene calls are TRBV5-8 and TRBJ2-3; 12 bases are shared with TRBD1. This CDR3 is built from 16 residues. Germline V CDR1 and CDR2: SGHTS, YDEGEE. The J segment lost 11 bases and the V segment lost 2 bases, leaving 12 bases of the junction unmatched. CDR3 nucleotide sequence: TGTGCCAGCAGCTTTTGGGGACAGGGGGCGTGGGTGAAGCAGTATTTT. Translating it yields CASSFWGQGAWVKQYF.